The entry below gives a single TCR beta chain sequence along with its context. The antigen is undetermined. The CDR3 spans 16 residues. The V gene's germline CDR1 is SGHVS and CDR2 FQNEAQ. V trimming: 6 bases; J trimming: 2 bases; junction bases outside the gene matches: 12. This record comes from a study of graft-versus-host responses after intestinal transplantation. General study findings and limits: Recipient bone marrow held GvH clones, some seen earlier in ileum or blood.

Here immunoSEQ multiplex PCR was the method, and the copy in TCRdb shows in-frame clones only, minus some. The sample holds under 150,000 clones, roughly nine tenths seen once. The chain links TRBV7-8 to TRBJ2-7; 8 bases agree with TRBD1. Sequenced material: unstimulated CD4+ T cells sorted from spleen or lymph node cells, taken before intestinal transplant. The clonotype originates from a human donor who received an intestinal transplant. CDR3 protein: CASSIRTGKATYEQYF. Written as DNA, the CDR3 is TGTGCCAGCAGTATCCGGACAGGGAAGGCGACCTACGAGCAGTACTTC.